This T cell receptor beta chain was sequenced during a study of shared clonotypes between healthy human individuals. The study drew its donors from healthy HIV-negative adults without recent acute infections or vaccinations. The CDR3 loop spans 16 amino acids. Losses at the gene ends were 4 bases for V and 1 base for J; bases not matched to a gene: 10. The germline V gene encodes CDR1 SGHDT and CDR2 YYEEEE. Assay execution proceeded at the deep level. PCR replicates performed on unsorted PBMC used 300 to 350 ng DNA, around 28,000 T cell genomes. The table came from immunoSEQ multiplex PCR; TCRdb's copy has only in-frame clones and leaves some out. The data show hundreds of thousands of clones, with around 80% seen just once and around 13% held by the top ten.

The genes are TRBV5-6 and TRBJ1-2; 7 bases match TRBD1. The clonotype was recovered from a woman aged 40 to 50 in good health. Some clones in this sample may be carry-over from other donors' samples. Sequencing used PBMCs. The DNA of the CDR3 is TGTGCCAGCAGCCTGGCTACAGGGGAACTTAACTATGGCTACACCTTC. Its protein is CASSLATGELNYGYTF. Full variable domain (missing parts from reference TRBV5-6 and TRBJ1-2): DAGVTQSPTHLIKTRGQQVTLRCSPKSGHDTVSWYQQALGQGPQFIFQYYEEEERQRGNFPDRFSGHQFPNYSSELNVNALLLGDSALYLCASSLATGELNYGYTFGSGTRLTVV.